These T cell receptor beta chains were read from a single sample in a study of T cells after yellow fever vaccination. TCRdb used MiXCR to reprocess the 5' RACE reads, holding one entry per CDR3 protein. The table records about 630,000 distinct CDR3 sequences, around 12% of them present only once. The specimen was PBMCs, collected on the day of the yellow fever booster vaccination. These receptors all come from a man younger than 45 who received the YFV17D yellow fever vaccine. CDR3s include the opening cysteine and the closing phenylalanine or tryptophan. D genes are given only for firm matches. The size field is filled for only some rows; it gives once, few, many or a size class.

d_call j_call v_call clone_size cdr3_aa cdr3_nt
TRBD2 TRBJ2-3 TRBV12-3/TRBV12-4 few CASRRSGSPDTQYF TGTGCCAGCAGACGAAGCGGGAGTCCAGATACGCAGTATTTT
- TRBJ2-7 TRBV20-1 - CSARLNYEQYF TGCAGTGCTAGACTGAACTACGAGCAGTACTTC
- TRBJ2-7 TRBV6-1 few CASRSADEQYF TGTGCCAGTAGGTCGGCCGACGAGCAGTACTTC
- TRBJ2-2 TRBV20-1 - CSAGPDRTGELFF TGCAGTGCTGGGCCGGATCGCACCGGGGAGCTGTTTTTT
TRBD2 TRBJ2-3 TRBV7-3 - CASSLGASGRRDTQYF TGTGCCAGCAGCTTAGGTGCTAGCGGGAGGAGAGATACGCAGTATTTT
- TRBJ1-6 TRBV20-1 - CSAHPVGGHSPLHF TGCAGTGCTCATCCGGTCGGGGGGCATTCACCCCTCCACTTT
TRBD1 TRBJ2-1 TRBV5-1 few CASSKQGAGNEQFF TGCGCCAGCAGCAAACAGGGGGCGGGCAATGAGCAGTTCTTC
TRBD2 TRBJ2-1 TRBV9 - CASSVAPSGIGEQFF TGTGCCAGCAGCGTAGCTCCTAGCGGGATAGGTGAGCAGTTCTTC
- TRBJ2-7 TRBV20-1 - CSVRGDEQYF TGCAGTGTAAGGGGCGACGAGCAGTACTTC
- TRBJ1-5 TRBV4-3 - CASSQWANQPQHF TGCGCCAGCAGCCAATGGGCCAATCAGCCCCAGCATTTT
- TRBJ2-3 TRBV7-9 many CASSGTRNTQYF TGTGCCAGCAGCGGGACGCGGAATACGCAGTATTTT
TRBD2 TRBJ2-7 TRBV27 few CASSRLAGGPHEQYF TGTGCCAGCAGTCGTCTCGCGGGAGGGCCCCACGAGCAGTACTTC
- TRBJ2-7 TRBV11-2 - CASSSHGSRTSYEQYF TGTGCCAGCAGCTCCCATGGTAGCAGAACCTCCTACGAGCAGTACTTC
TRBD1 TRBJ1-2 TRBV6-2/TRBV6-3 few CASSPHQDRPWDSAF TGTGCCAGCAGTCCCCATCAGGACAGGCCCTGGGACTCGGCCTTC
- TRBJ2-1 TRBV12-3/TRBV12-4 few CASTFSTEYNEQFF TGTGCCAGCACCTTTTCGACAGAGTACAATGAGCAGTTCTTC
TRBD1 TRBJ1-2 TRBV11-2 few CASSLEFGQGSRGYTF TGTGCCAGCAGCTTAGAGTTCGGACAGGGGAGTAGGGGCTACACCTTC
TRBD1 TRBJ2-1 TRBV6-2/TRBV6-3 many CASSSPGGSYNEQFF TGTGCCAGCAGCTCCCCAGGGGGCTCCTACAATGAGCAGTTCTTC
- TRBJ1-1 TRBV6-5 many CASSAYTEAFF TGTGCCAGCAGCGCGTACACTGAAGCTTTCTTT
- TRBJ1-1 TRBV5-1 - CASIGGLNTEAFF TGCGCCAGCATCGGGGGATTGAACACTGAAGCTTTCTTT
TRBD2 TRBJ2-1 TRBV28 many CASGLLASGYNEQFF TGTGCCAGCGGCCTACTGGCTAGCGGTTACAATGAGCAGTTCTTC
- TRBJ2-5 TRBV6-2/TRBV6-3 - CASRPTAAQETQYF TGTGCCAGCAGGCCAACAGCGGCCCAAGAGACCCAGTACTTC
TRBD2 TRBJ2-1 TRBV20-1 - CSAKKTSGIHEQFF TGCAGTGCCAAAAAGACTAGCGGGATACATGAGCAGTTCTTC
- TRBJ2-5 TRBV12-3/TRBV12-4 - CASSFGELQETRYF TGTGCCAGCAGTTTCGGAGAACTACAAGAGACCCGGTACTTC
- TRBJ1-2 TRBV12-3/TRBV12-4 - CASSLFPGYTF TGTGCCAGCAGTTTATTCCCTGGCTACACCTTC
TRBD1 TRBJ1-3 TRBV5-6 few CASSFGQGRSGNTIYF TGTGCCAGCAGCTTCGGACAGGGTCGCTCTGGAAACACCATATATTTT
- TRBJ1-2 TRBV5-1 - CASSLGEGIGYTF TGCGCCAGCAGCCTAGGGGAGGGAATTGGCTACACCTTC
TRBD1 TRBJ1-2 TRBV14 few CASSQVRGGARDGYTF TGTGCCAGCAGCCAAGTTAGAGGGGGCGCGCGGGATGGCTACACCTTC
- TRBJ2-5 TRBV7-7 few CASSPLQGPGETQYF TGTGCTAGCAGCCCGCTACAGGGTCCAGGGGAGACCCAGTACTTC
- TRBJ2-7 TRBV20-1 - CSAQRGGEQYF TGCAGTGCTCAGCGAGGAGGCGAGCAGTACTTC
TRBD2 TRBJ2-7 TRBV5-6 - CASSLLGGTHYEQYF TGTGCCAGCAGCCTCCTCGGGGGGACCCACTACGAGCAGTACTTC
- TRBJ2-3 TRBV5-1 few CASSLGRGTGTDTQYF TGCGCCAGCAGCTTGGGAAGAGGGACGGGCACAGATACGCAGTATTTT
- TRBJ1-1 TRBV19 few CASSTYTGNTEAFF TGTGCCAGTAGTACCTATACAGGGAACACTGAAGCTTTCTTT
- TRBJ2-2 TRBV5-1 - CATTGDLTGELFF TGCGCCACCACAGGAGACCTCACCGGGGAGCTGTTTTTT
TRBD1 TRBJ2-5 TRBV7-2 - CASSGVSRGRETQYF TGTGCCAGCAGCGGAGTATCTAGGGGGCGAGAGACCCAGTACTTC
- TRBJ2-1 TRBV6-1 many CASRGENSYNEQFF TGTGCCAGCAGGGGGGAGAACTCCTACAATGAGCAGTTCTTC
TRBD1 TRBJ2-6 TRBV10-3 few CAMDRGGSGANVLTF TGTGCCATGGACAGGGGAGGCTCTGGGGCCAACGTCCTGACTTTC
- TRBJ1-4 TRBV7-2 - CASRRGPGSEKLFF TGTGCCAGCAGGCGCGGGCCGGGTAGCGAAAAACTGTTTTTT
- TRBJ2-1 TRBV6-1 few CASSPWDVAGLRLNEQFF TGTGCCAGCAGTCCCTGGGATGTTGCGGGTCTTAGGTTAAATGAGCAGTTCTTC
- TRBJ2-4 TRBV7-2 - CASSLESLAKNIQYF TGTGCCAGCAGCTTAGAATCCTTAGCCAAAAACATTCAGTACTTC
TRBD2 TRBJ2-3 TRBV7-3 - CASSSSGIADTQYF TGTGCCAGCAGCTCTAGCGGGATCGCAGATACGCAGTATTTT
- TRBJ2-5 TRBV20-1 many CSASPATSGETQYF TGCAGTGCCTCACCGGCAACTTCAGGAGAGACCCAGTACTTC